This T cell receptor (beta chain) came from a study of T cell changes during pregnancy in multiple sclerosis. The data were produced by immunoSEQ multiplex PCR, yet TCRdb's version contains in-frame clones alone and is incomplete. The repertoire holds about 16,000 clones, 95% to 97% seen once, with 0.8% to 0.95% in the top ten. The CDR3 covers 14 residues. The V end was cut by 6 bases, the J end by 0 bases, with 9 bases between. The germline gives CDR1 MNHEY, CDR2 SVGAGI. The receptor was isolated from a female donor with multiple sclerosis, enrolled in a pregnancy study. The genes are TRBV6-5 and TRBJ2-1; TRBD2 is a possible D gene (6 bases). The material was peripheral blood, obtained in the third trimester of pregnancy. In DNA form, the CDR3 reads TGTGCCAGCAGACGACTAGACTCCTACAATGAGCAGTTCTTC. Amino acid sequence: CASRRLDSYNEQFF.